This T cell receptor beta chain emerged from a study of cytomegalovirus exposure and HLA in healthy donors. CDR3 length equals 15 residues. Germline assignment: CDR1 SGHTA and CDR2 FQGNSA. V shed 5 bases, J shed 12 bases, and the junction held 12 bases outside the gene matches. A few counts support this clone. TCRdb keeps only in-frame clones here, not all; method: immunoSEQ multiplex PCR. The sample consists of 130,000 to 150,000 clones, around 90% of them appearing once. This clonotype originated in a man younger than 30 in good health and CMV-seropositive. This rearrangement joins TRBV7-2 to TRBJ1-4, with TRBD1 matching over 10 bases. Sequenced sample: PBMCs. This CDR3 is CASSLTGTGDQELFF. The CDR3 region has the DNA TGTGCCAGCAGCCTAACCGGGACAGGGGATCAAGAACTGTTTTTT.